This T cell receptor beta chain was identified in a study of blood T cells in healthy people across ages. Every participating donor contributed about 10 milliliters of peripheral blood through a draw. Together with a sample-barcoded 5' primer, a J-beta primer mix was included in a second PCR lasting roughly 7 to 11 cycles. TCRdb re-analysed the 5' RACE reads in MiXCR, keeping a single row per CDR3 protein. The data contain around 780,000 distinct CDR3 sequences, 45% to 70% of them seen just once; the ten biggest clones take up 25% to 30%. This clonotype appeared once. Input material: blood. This TCR derives from a man in his forties or fifties in good health.

The CDR3 sequence is CASSQDGQGVETQYF. In nucleotides, the CDR3 is TGTGCCAGCAGCCAAGATGGGCAGGGGGTAGAGACCCAGTACTTC. This chain connects TRBV4-2 to TRBJ2-5, with TRBD1 identical over 7 bases. The CDR3 runs to 15 residues. CDR1 is LGHNA, CDR2 YNFKEQ, per germline. The junction had 5 bases not matched to a gene; V was cut back by 0 bases and J by 4 bases.